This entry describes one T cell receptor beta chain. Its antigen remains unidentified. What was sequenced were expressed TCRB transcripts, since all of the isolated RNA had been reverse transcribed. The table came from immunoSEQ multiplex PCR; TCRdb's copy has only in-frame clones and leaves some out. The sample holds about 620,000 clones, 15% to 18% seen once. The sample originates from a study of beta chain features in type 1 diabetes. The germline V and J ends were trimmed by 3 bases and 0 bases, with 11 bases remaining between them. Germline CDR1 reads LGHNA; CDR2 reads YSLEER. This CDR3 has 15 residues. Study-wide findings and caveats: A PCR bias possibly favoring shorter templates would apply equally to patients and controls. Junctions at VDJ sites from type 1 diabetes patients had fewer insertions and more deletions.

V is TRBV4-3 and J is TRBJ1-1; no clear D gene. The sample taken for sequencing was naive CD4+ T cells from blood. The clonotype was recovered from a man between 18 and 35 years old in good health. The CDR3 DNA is TGCGCCAGCAGCCACAACGTGCATATGAACACTGAAGCTTTCTTT. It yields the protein CASSHNVHMNTEAFF.